Listed here are 5 T cell receptor beta chains from one sample, sequenced in a study of CD8 T cells in ankylosing spondylitis. Each CDR3 protein is one row after TCRdb ran MiXCR on the 5' RACE reads. The sample carries 150,000 to 200,000 distinct CDR3 sequences, under 14% recorded once. What was sequenced was blood, either unsorted or a sorted T cell fraction (not recorded which). These receptors came from a male donor with ankylosing spondylitis or in good health (not recorded which).

V usage is TRBV4-3 and J usage is TRBJ1-5; D not resolved. The CDR3 runs 14 residues. Germline V CDR1 and CDR2: LGHNA, YSLEER. Trimming left V 1 base short and J 7 bases short, with 11 bases between. The CDR3 DNA is TGCGCCAGCAGCCAAGGTGATAGCCTCCAGCCCCAGCATTTT. Protein sequence: CASSQGDSLQPQHF.

The genes are TRBV7-9 and TRBJ1-6; 7 bases are a match to TRBD1. The CDR3 loop spans 12 amino acids. V lost 6 bases and J lost 13; bases outside the gene matches: 6. The germline V gene encodes CDR1 SEHNR and CDR2 FQNEAQ (reference sequence). The CDR3 DNA sequence: TGTGCCAGCAGTCGGGGGGACAGTCCCCTCCACTTT. This gives the protein CASSRGDSPLHF.

This clonotype was counted ten times or more. J is TRBJ2-4 and V is TRBV20-1; 9 bases match TRBD2. Trimming at V came to 1 base and at J to 6 bases, leaving 4 bases not matched to a gene. This CDR3 region has 14 residues. Germline lookup yields CDR1 DFQATT and CDR2 SNEGSKA (reference sequence). The DNA of the CDR3 is TGCAGTGCTAGAGGAGGGCGGGAGGGAAACATTCAGTACTTC. Translated: CSARGGREGNIQYF.

This clonotype was counted many times. The rearrangement joins TRBV7-6 to TRBJ2-1; maybe TRBD2 (5 bases). The CDR3 runs 16 residues. CDR1 and CDR2 from the germline V gene are SGHVS and FNYEAQ. Between the trimmed V and J ends, which lost 5 bases and 7 bases, there was a span of 21 bases. The CDR3 sequence is CASSPGPQRAQNEQFF. The DNA for the CDR3 is TGTGCCAGCAGCCCCGGCCCTCAGAGGGCCCAGAATGAGCAGTTCTTC.

This clonotype came up many times. The CDR3 DNA follows: TGTGCCAGCACTATATCGGCAGGGGGTTGGGGGGAGACCCAGTACTTC. It specifies CASTISAGGWGETQYF. The chain couples TRBV6-1 to TRBJ2-5; 7 bases align to TRBD1. The germline CDR1 and CDR2 sequences are MNHNS and SASEGT. The CDR3 consists of 16 residues. Germline trimming cut 7 bases from V and 5 bases from J; bases unmatched to any gene: 16.